This TCR beta chain came from a study of CD8 T cells in Susac syndrome (dated by TCRdb to between 2018 and 2021). Background on the whole study: Of the Susac syndrome patients who were sequenced, 8 or 9 were in clinical remission while 5 or 6 had clinically active disease. At blood withdrawal, Susac syndrome patients were either therapy-naive, taking corticosteroids (in some cases with IVIg as well), or taking IVIg alone. Whether CD8+ T cell activation and differentiation in Susac syndrome was antigen driven was tested using repertoire sequencing.

RNA was extracted using the RNeasy kit, and about 0.5 to 1 ug of the RNA was reverse transcribed with random hexamers. TCR beta CDR3 regions were amplified with the immunoSEQ multiplex PCR assay covering 54 Vbeta and 13 Jbeta segments. PCR amplification bias was corrected by using a synthetic template baseline for primer optimization and computational correction. Turning to the authors' computational methods: Reads were annotated to V, D and J genes per IMGT and analyzed with immunoSEQ Analyzer, keeping only productive sequences. To calculate clonality, Shannon entropy was normalized by log2 of the number of productive unique sequences and then subtracted from one. For each patient and control, public and private clones were evaluated among the 100 most prevalent clones. Clones were defined as Susac-specific when absent from the healthy and MS cohorts, from over 950 published viral clones and from other ImmuneACCESS disease sequences. The raw public data were reprocessed by TCRdb itself: fastp quality trimming at Q25, MiXCR clonotype calling, in-frame beta chains only. Rows are combined by CDR3 protein, so each entry shows the most common genes and DNA. The V and J calls were determined by TCRdb, not by the authors. The sample yields about 210,000 distinct CDR3 sequences; approximately 94% were counted once. The top ten clones comprise approximately 0.15% of the sample.

Peripheral blood CD8+ and CD4+ T cells from healthy donors, Susac syndrome patients and multiple sclerosis patients were profiled using high-throughput TCR beta sequencing. Susac syndrome patients met recently defined diagnostic criteria for definite or probable disease. Bulk CD8+ and CD4+ T cells were purified by magnetic negative isolation, whereas CD8+ TEMRA cells were enriched by FACS. Blood was drawn into EDTA tubes, processed within 24 hours, and PBMCs were isolated by density gradient centrifugation. PBMCs intended for TCR sequencing were cryopreserved in liquid nitrogen and thawed later in a water bath at 37 degrees C. The sorted or isolated CD4+, CD8+ and CD8+ TEMRA cells had a purity of 90% or higher. Overall results and qualifications from the work: The CD4+ T cell repertoire of patients with Susac syndrome showed no detectable clonal expansion. The study acknowledged that relatively few individuals were included in the TCR sequencing and HLA analysis.

Details on this clonotype: The antigen this receptor binds is unknown. Nothing much larger sits one base from this clone, and base qualities are not available.

The CDR1 and CDR2 encoded by the germline V gene (reference sequence) are SEHNR and FQNEAQ. Counted from cysteine to phenylalanine, this CDR3 has 15 amino acids. Only the CDR3 region is kept as DNA, spanning 45 bases read in frame from base 1. V was cut back by 4 bases and J by 3 bases, leaving a gap of 15 bases between them. This sequence was found in a human donor with Susac syndrome. The sequenced sample consisted of CD4+ T cells from PBMCs. Rearrangement joined TRBV7-9 to TRBJ1-1; the D gene is unclear. The bases read TGTGCCAGCAGCTCCCAAACGGCCTCGGACACTGAAGCTTTCTTT. Its translation reads: CASSSQTASDTEAFF.